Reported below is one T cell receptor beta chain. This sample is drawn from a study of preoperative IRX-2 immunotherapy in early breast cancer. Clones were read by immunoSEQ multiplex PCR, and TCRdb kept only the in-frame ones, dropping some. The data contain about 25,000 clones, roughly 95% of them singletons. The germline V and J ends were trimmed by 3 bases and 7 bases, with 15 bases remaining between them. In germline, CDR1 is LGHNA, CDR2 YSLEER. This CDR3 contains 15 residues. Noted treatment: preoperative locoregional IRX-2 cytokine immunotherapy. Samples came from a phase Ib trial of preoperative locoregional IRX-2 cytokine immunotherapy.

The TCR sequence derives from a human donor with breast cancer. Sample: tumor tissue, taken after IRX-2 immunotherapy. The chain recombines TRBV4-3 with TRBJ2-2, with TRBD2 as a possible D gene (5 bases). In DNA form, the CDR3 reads TGCGCCAGCAGCCATTCGGTAGCGAATAGCGGGGAGCTGTTTTTT. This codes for CASSHSVANSGELFF.